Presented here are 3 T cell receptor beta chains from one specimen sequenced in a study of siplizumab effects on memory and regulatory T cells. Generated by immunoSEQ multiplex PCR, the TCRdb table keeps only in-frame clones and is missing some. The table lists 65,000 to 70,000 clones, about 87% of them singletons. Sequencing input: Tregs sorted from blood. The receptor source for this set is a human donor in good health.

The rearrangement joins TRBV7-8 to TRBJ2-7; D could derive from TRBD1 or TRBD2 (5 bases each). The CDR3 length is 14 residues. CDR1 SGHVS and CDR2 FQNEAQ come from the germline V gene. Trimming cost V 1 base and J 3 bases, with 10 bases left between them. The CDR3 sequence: CASSLGGAVYEQYF. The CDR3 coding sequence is TGTGCCAGCAGCTTAGGAGGGGCCGTCTACGAGCAGTACTTC.

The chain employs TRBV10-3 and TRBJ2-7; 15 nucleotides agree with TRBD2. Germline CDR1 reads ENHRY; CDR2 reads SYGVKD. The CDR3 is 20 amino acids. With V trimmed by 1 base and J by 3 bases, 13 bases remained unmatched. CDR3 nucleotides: TGTGCCATCAGTGAGTTACCAGCCGGGACTAGCGGGAGGAGTGGCTACGAGCAGTACTTC. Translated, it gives CAISELPAGTSGRSGYEQYF.

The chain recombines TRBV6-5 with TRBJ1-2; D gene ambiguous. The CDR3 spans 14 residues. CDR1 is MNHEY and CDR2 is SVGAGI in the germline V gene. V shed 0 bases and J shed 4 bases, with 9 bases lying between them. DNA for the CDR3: TGTGCCAGCAGTTACTCTCCGGGTTCCTATGGCTACACCTTC. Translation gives CASSYSPGSYGYTF.